The 17 T cell receptor beta chains listed next were all sequenced from one sample in a study of PD-L1 blockade in urothelial cancer. Assay used: immunoSEQ multiplex PCR; TCRdb lists only in-frame clones, some missing. The sample has roughly 30,000 clones, about 89% seen once. Time point meaning: peripheral blood 6 weeks after treatment start. The input for sequencing was PBMCs, taken around atezolizumab (anti-PD-L1) treatment. The origin of the receptors is a man aged 80 or over with urothelial cancer.

J is TRBJ2-2 and V is TRBV28; 8 bases align to TRBD1. The ends lost 5 bases at V and 0 bases at J; junction bases unmatched: 2. There are 15 residues in the CDR3. Germline V lookup: CDR1 MDHEN, CDR2 SYDVKM. Written as DNA, the CDR3 is TGTGCCAGCAGTACAGGGGGAACGAACACCGGGGAGCTGTTTTTT. Amino acid sequence: CASSTGGTNTGELFF.

Turning to this clone: Compared with germline, one end of the junction differs, possibly owing to a read error. V gene TRBV6-5 combines with J gene TRBJ2-5, with 9 nucleotides matching TRBD1. The CDR3 is made up of 11 amino acids. CDR1 is MNHEY, CDR2 SVGAGI, per germline. The CDR3 bases are TGTGCCAGCAGCCGCGGGACAGGGCTACACTTC. It yields the protein CASSRGTGLHF.

The chain joins TRBV6-1 to TRBJ1-5; weak D call: TRBD1 (5 bases). This CDR3 contains 14 residues. Trimming removed 3 bases at V and 15 bases at J, with 21 bases between. CDR1 is MNHNS, CDR2 SASEGT, per germline. CDR3 nucleotide sequence: TGTGCCAGCAGTGAGGGGGGAGGAGGTCAACACAGGCATTTT. It translates to CASSEGGGGQHRHF.

The CDR3 protein is CASSPHGQGGQPQHF. CDR3 bases: TGTGCCAGCAGTCCCCACGGACAGGGAGGCCAGCCCCAGCATTTT. This chain uses TRBV28 with TRBJ1-5, with TRBD1 matching over 8 bases. CDR3 size: 15 residues. Germline lookup yields CDR1 MDHEN and CDR2 SYDVKM. The ends lost 5 bases at V and 7 bases at J; junction bases unmatched: 10. Complete variable domain (other parts from reference TRBV28 and TRBJ1-5): DVKVTQSSRYLVKRTGEKVFLECVQDMDHENMFWYRQDPGLGLRLIYFSYDVKMKEKGDIPEGYSVSREKKERFSLILESASTNQTSMYLCASSPHGQGGQPQHFGDGTRLSIL.

This clone has a handful of counts. The chain recombines TRBV6-5 with TRBJ2-1, with unresolved D. The V gene lost 8 bases and the J gene lost 2 bases, with 13 bases spanning the gap. The CDR3 loop spans 14 amino acids. Looked up from germline, CDR1 is MNHEY and CDR2 is SVGAGI. CDR3 region: CASSHRLPYNEQFF. For the CDR3, the DNA is TGTGCCAGCTCCCACAGATTGCCCTACAATGAGCAGTTCTTC.

CDR3 nucleotide sequence: TGCAGCGTGGAACGGGGAGGTGGAAACGAGCAGTACTTC. It yields the protein CSVERGGGNEQYF. V gene TRBV29-1 combines with J gene TRBJ2-7, with D perhaps TRBD2 (6 bases). With 6 bases removed from V and 5 bases from J, the gap between germline ends came to 17 bases. Germline values: CDR1 SQVTM, CDR2 ANQGSEA. This CDR3 contains 13 residues.

The chain uses TRBV27 and TRBJ2-1; the D gene is possibly TRBD2 (7 bases). This CDR3 spans 13 amino acids. V was pared by 11 bases and J by 1 base, with 12 bases between. CDR1 and CDR2 from the germline V gene are MNHEY and SMNVEV (reference sequence). The CDR3 sequence: CAVRGGSYNEQFF. The DNA for the CDR3 is TGTGCCGTGAGGGGGGGTTCCTACAATGAGCAGTTCTTC.

The chain is built from TRBV10-2 and TRBJ2-1; 7 positions match TRBD2. Looked up from germline, CDR1 is WSHSY and CDR2 is SAAADI. The CDR3 has 15 amino acids. V gave up 8 bases and J gave up 7 bases; unmatched junction bases: 14. CDR3 bases: TGCGCCAGCCTCCCCGGCCAAGCGGGAAGTAATGAGCAGTTCTTC. Its translation: CASLPGQAGSNEQFF.

V is TRBV6-6 and J is TRBJ2-5; 7 bases match TRBD1. The CDR3 sequence is 14 residues long. V gave up 5 bases and J gave up 3 bases; unmatched junction bases: 6. Germline CDR1 is MNHNY and CDR2 is SVGAGI (reference sequence). CDR3 amino acids: CASSLWTGEETQYF. CDR3 in DNA: TGTGCCAGCAGTCTTTGGACAGGCGAAGAGACCCAGTACTTC.

The chain carries TRBV4-1 and TRBJ1-3; D is ambiguous. V was pared by 1 base and J by 0 bases, with 16 bases between. The CDR3 runs to 18 residues. CDR1 is MGHRA and CDR2 is YSYEKL in the germline V gene. DNA of the CDR3: TGCGCCAGCAGCCAAGCCCCGAGAGGACTGAGCTCTGGAAACACCATATATTTT. It encodes CASSQAPRGLSSGNTIYF.

V gene TRBV7-2 combines with J gene TRBJ2-7; 8 bases fit TRBD2. Trimming cost V 1 base and J 2 bases; bases outside gene matches: 7. The CDR3 length is 16 residues. Germline V gives CDR1 SGHTA, CDR2 FQGNSA. CDR3 residues: CASSLGQPSGPYEQYF. The CDR3 DNA sequence: TGTGCCAGCAGCTTAGGTCAACCTAGCGGGCCCTACGAGCAGTACTTC.

The genes are TRBV7-2 and TRBJ1-5; D not certain. The CDR3 runs to 14 residues. The germline CDR1 and CDR2 sequences are SGHTA and FQGNSA. V lost 2 bases and J lost 5, with 10 bases in between. CDR3 sequence (DNA): TGTGCCAGCAGCTTAAGACTTTCCGATCAGCCCCAGCATTTT. Amino acids: CASSLRLSDQPQHF.

CDR3: CASSQDRGRDAFF. Written as DNA, the CDR3 is TGTGCCAGCAGTCAGGACAGGGGGCGGGACGCTTTCTTT. The V and J genes are TRBV6-4 and TRBJ1-1; 11 nucleotides align to TRBD1. This CDR3 has 13 residues. Germline CDR1 reads MRHNA; CDR2 reads SNTAGT. V trimming: 5 bases; J trimming: 11 bases; junction bases outside the gene matches: 7.

V usage is TRBV7-2 and J usage is TRBJ2-5, with 7 bases aligning to TRBD2. Germline CDR1 SGHTA, CDR2 FQGNSA. V dropped 2 bases and J dropped 5; count of bases not matched to a gene: 8. The CDR3 consists of 15 residues. The CDR3 region is CASSLSGREGETQYF. DNA for the CDR3: TGTGCCAGCAGCTTAAGTGGCAGGGAGGGTGAGACCCAGTACTTC.

CDR3 protein: CASRNRGHTQYF. CDR3 nucleotides: TGTGCCAGCAGGAACAGGGGACATACGCAGTATTTT. The chain combines TRBV6-5 with TRBJ2-3; 7 bases match TRBD1. The V and J ends lost 6 bases and 7 bases, in that order; junction bases with no gene match: 4. This CDR3 has 12 amino acids. Germline CDR1 and CDR2: MNHEY and SVGAGI.

The V gene is TRBV27, the J gene TRBJ2-2, with D perhaps TRBD2 (6 bases). This CDR3 region has 15 residues. Germline V gives CDR1 MNHEY, CDR2 SMNVEV (reference sequence). Trimming left V 4 bases short and J 4 bases short, with 13 bases between. The CDR3 loop is CASSYPPRGTGELFF. The DNA for the CDR3 is TGTGCCAGCAGTTACCCGCCGCGGGGCACCGGGGAGCTGTTTTTT.

The CDR3 sequence is CASSLRTGQGNYGYTF. The CDR3 bases are TGTGCCAGCAGTTTAAGAACGGGACAGGGCAACTATGGCTACACCTTC. The chain links TRBV28 to TRBJ1-2, with 9 bases that match TRBD1. With V trimmed by 2 bases and J by 2 bases, 6 bases remained unmatched. Germline loops: CDR1 MDHEN, CDR2 SYDVKM. The CDR3 has 16 amino acids.